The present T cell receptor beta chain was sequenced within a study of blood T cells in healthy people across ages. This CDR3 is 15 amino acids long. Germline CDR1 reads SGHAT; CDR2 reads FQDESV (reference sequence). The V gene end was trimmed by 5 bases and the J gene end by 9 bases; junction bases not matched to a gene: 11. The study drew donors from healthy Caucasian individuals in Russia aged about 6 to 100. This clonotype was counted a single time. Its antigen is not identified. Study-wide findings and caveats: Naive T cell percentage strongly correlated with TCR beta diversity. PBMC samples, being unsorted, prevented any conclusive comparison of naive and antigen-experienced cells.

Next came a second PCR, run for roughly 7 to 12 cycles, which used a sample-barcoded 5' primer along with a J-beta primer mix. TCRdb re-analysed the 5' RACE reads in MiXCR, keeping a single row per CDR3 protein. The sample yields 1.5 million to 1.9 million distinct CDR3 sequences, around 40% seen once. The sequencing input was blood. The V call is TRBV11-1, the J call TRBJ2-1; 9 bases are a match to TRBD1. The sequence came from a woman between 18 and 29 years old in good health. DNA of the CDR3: TGTGCCAGCAGCCGGCGGGACAGGGTAAGGGTTGAGCAGTTCTTC. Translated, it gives CASSRRDRVRVEQFF.